The rows below give T cell receptor beta chains drawn from one sample of a study of OX40 agonist ivuxolimab in advanced cancers. Clones were sequenced by immunoSEQ multiplex PCR, and TCRdb holds only the in-frame ones, with some missing. The sample includes 100,000 or so clones, roughly 90% of them seen just once. The source material was CD4+ or CD8+ T cells sorted from blood, sampled in a trial of the OX40 agonist ivuxolimab. These receptors were collected from an adult with an advanced solid tumor such as melanoma, head and neck, liver or kidney cancer. Both conserved end residues are part of each CDR3. The order of the fields is clone size, D gene, J gene, V gene, CDR3 DNA, CDR3 protein. The D gene is left open where the match is weak. The size of a clone is reported for some rows only, either as once, few or many, or as a class for expanded clones.

NA	NA	TRBJ1-2	TRBV9	TGTGCCAGCAGCTCCAGCCGGGGCTACACCTTC	CASSSSRGYTF
NA	NA	TRBJ1-1	TRBV27	TGTGCCAGCAGCTCCCGGGGTTTGAACACTGAAGCTTTCTTT	CASSSRGLNTEAFF
NA	NA	TRBJ1-2	TRBV29-1	TGCAGCGTTGTATTCCCCGGGGCCAGCTATGGCTACACCTTC	CSVVFPGASYGYTF
NA	NA	TRBJ1-2	TRBV5-1	TGCGCCAGCAGTTTATGGTCCGAGAACTATGGCTACACCTTC	CASSLWSENYGYTF
NA	TRBD1	TRBJ2-5	TRBV7-6	TGTGCCAGCAGCCTAACCGGGACAGGGATTTCCCAAGAGACCCAGTACTTC	CASSLTGTGISQETQYF
NA	NA	TRBJ2-3	TRBV5-6	TGTGCCAGCAGCTTGTATGGCGGAACTAGCACAGATACGCAGTATTTT	CASSLYGGTSTDTQYF
NA	NA	TRBJ2-7	TRBV7-8	TGTGCCAGCAGCATCCCATCAGGGCCAAACTACGAGCAGTACTTC	CASSIPSGPNYEQYF
NA	TRBD1	TRBJ1-2	TRBV12-5	TGTGCTAGTGGTTTGGTAGTTGGAGGGACAGAGTCTAACTATGGCTACACCTTC	CASGLVVGGTESNYGYTF
NA	NA	TRBJ1-1	TRBV5-4	TGTGCCAGCAGCTTATGGGGTGAAGCTTTCTTT	CASSLWGEAFF
NA	NA	TRBJ2-5	TRBV11-2	TGTGCCAGCAGCTCTACAGTAGGGCAGACCCAGTACTTC	CASSSTVGQTQYF
NA	NA	TRBJ1-1	TRBV6-5	TGTGCCAGCACTTACGGCTGGGGCACTGAAGCTTTCTTT	CASTYGWGTEAFF
NA	NA	TRBJ2-2	TRBV2	TGTGCCAGCAGTGATCCAGGGAACACCGGGGAGCTGTTTTTT	CASSDPGNTGELFF
NA	NA	TRBJ1-3	TRBV7-3	TGTGCCAGCGCACAGGGCGGGGGAAACACCATATATTTT	CASAQGGGNTIYF
NA	NA	TRBJ2-7	TRBV7-2	TGTGCCAGCAGCTTAGGGGTAGCCAGGGGGAGCGGGTTATACGAGCAGTACTTC	CASSLGVARGSGLYEQYF
NA	NA	TRBJ2-1	TRBV19	TGTGCCAGTAGTTCCTATACTAGGGGGTTATACAATGAGCAGTTCTTC	CASSSYTRGLYNEQFF
NA	TRBD1	TRBJ1-2	TRBV5-1	TGCGCCAGCAGCTTTGGACAGGGGGCGCGGGGCTACACCTTC	CASSFGQGARGYTF
NA	NA	TRBJ2-7	TRBV7-9	TGTGCCAGCAGCGTATCCTACGAGCAGTACTTC	CASSVSYEQYF
NA	TRBD1	TRBJ1-3	TRBV19	TGTGCCAGTAGCCCCGGGACAGGGTCTGGAAACACCATATATTTT	CASSPGTGSGNTIYF
NA	NA	TRBJ1-1	TRBV30	TGTGCCTGGAGCCGCCGGGACACCTACACTGAAGCTTTCTTT	CAWSRRDTYTEAFF
few	NA	TRBJ1-6	TRBV5-1	TGCGCCAGCAGGTTCGGGACCGGGAGCTCACCCCTCCACTTT	CASRFGTGSSPLHF
once	NA	TRBJ2-1	TRBV15	TGTGCCACCAGCAGGGTCGAGGTTAATGAGCAGTTCTTC	CATSRVEVNEQFF
once	TRBD1	TRBJ2-5	TRBV9	TGTGCCAGCAGCGTAGGGGGACAGGCCACCCTCGGGACCCAGTACTTC	CASSVGGQATLGTQYF
NA	NA	TRBJ2-1	TRBV6-1	TGTGCCAGCAGTGCGGGGCAGAGGGCCTACAATGAGCAGTTCTTC	CASSAGQRAYNEQFF
few	NA	TRBJ1-4	TRBV30	TGTGGATGGGCCCTAGTTGACGGAAAACTGTTTTTT	CGWALVDGKLFF
NA	NA	TRBJ1-1	TRBV4-1	TGCGCCAGCAGCCAAGTAGGGTTGCTCACTGAAGCTTTCTTT	CASSQVGLLTEAFF
NA	NA	TRBJ2-1	TRBV5-1	TGCGCCAGCAGCTTGGAGGGGGGTGAGCAGTTCTTC	CASSLEGGEQFF
NA	TRBD1	TRBJ1-2	TRBV6-7	TGTGCCAGCAGATCCGGGACAGGGGGCGCGGGCTACTATGGCTACACCTTC	CASRSGTGGAGYYGYTF
NA	NA	TRBJ2-3	TRBV18	TGTGCCAGCTCACGTGCAGCCGCTAGCACAGATACGCAGTATTTT	CASSRAAASTDTQYF
NA	TRBD1	TRBJ1-2	TRBV9	TGTGCCAGCAGCGTCGGAAGGGGACAGAACTATGGCTACACCTTC	CASSVGRGQNYGYTF
NA	TRBD1	TRBJ1-1	TRBV7-3	TGTGCCAGCAGCCATGCTACAGGGGATGCTGAAGCTTTCTTT	CASSHATGDAEAFF
NA	NA	TRBJ1-3	TRBV9	TGTGCCAGCAGCGCCCTTTCGGTCCTCTCTGGAAACACCATATATTTT	CASSALSVLSGNTIYF
NA	TRBD1	TRBJ2-1	TRBV6-1	TGTGCCAGCAGTGACCGGGACAGGGGAGGGAATGAGCAGTTCTTC	CASSDRDRGGNEQFF
NA	NA	TRBJ2-7	TRBV19	TGTGCCAGTAGTATAACGGGTGGATCTTACGAGCAGTACTTC	CASSITGGSYEQYF
NA	NA	TRBJ2-4	TRBV15	TGTGCCACCAGCAGAGATCTGGCCCCAGCCAAAAACATTCAGTACTTC	CATSRDLAPAKNIQYF
NA	TRBD2	TRBJ2-7	TRBV10-2	TGCGCCAGCACCCTTAGCGGGGGGGCCTCCTACGAGCAGTACTTC	CASTLSGGASYEQYF
NA	NA	TRBJ1-2	TRBV30	TGTGCCTGGAGTGTACAACGGTTTTATGGCTACACCTTC	CAWSVQRFYGYTF
NA	NA	TRBJ2-7	TRBV19	TGTGCCACCAGAGCCGAGGGCGAAGGCGCCTACGAGCAGTACTTC	CATRAEGEGAYEQYF
NA	NA	TRBJ1-5	TRBV19	TGTGCCAGTAGATTGGGGCAGGCTGGTTTAGCTCAGCCCCAGCATTTT	CASRLGQAGLAQPQHF
once	NA	TRBJ1-6	TRBV14	TGTGCCAGCAGCCCACCCCGGGGGGAAAACTATAATTCACCCCTCCACTTT	CASSPPRGENYNSPLHF
NA	NA	TRBJ2-5	TRBV18	TGTGCCAGCTCACCACCGGGAGGCGTAGAGACCCAGTACTTC	CASSPPGGVETQYF
NA	NA	TRBJ1-2	TRBV5-4	TGTGCCAGCAGCCTGGAACCGACGGTCTATGGCTACACCTTC	CASSLEPTVYGYTF
NA	TRBD1	TRBJ1-2	TRBV2	TGTGCCAGCAGTGAAGAGGGACAGGGAAACTATGGCTACACCTTC	CASSEEGQGNYGYTF
NA	NA	TRBJ2-7	TRBV6-5	TGTGCCAGCACTGGCGGGGCAACCTACGAGCAGTACTTC	CASTGGATYEQYF
NA	TRBD1	TRBJ2-1	TRBV7-3	TGTGCCAGCAGCTCCGACAGGGGGAATGAGCAGTTCTTC	CASSSDRGNEQFF
NA	TRBD1	TRBJ1-1	TRBV2	TGTGCCAGCAGCCCCAGGGGGAAGGAGGGAGCTTTCTTT	CASSPRGKEGAFF
few	TRBD1	TRBJ2-7	TRBV6-5	TGTGCCAGCAGTCCCGGGACAGGGAAGTACGAGCAGTACTTC	CASSPGTGKYEQYF
NA	NA	TRBJ2-3	TRBV9	TGTGCCAGCAGCGTAGATGGAGATACGCAGTATTTT	CASSVDGDTQYF
NA	NA	TRBJ2-3	TRBV7-9	TGTGCCAGCAGCTTAGGGGGCCAGGGAACAGATACGCAGTATTTT	CASSLGGQGTDTQYF
NA	TRBD2	TRBJ2-7	TRBV19	TGTGCCAGTAGTATAAGCCCAGCGGGGAGCTACGAGCAGTACTTC	CASSISPAGSYEQYF
NA	NA	TRBJ1-2	TRBV19	TGTGCCAGCTTGGCCAGAGGGACCCTTAACTATGGCTACACCTTC	CASLARGTLNYGYTF
NA	NA	TRBJ2-4	TRBV11-3	TGTGCCAGCAGCTTAGATGGGGGGAAACCAAAAAACATTCAGTACTTC	CASSLDGGKPKNIQYF
many	TRBD1	TRBJ2-7	TRBV5-6	TGTGCCAGCAGCTTAGGCCGGACAGGGGGATGGGCCTACGAGCAGTACTTC	CASSLGRTGGWAYEQYF
few	NA	TRBJ2-5	TRBV5-1	TGCGCCAGCAGCTTGGTACGAGAGACCCAGTACTTC	CASSLVRETQYF
NA	TRBD1	TRBJ1-5	TRBV11-1	TGTGCCAGCAGCTCGGGACAGGGCAATCATCAGCCCCAGCATTTT	CASSSGQGNHQPQHF
NA	NA	TRBJ1-2	TRBV19	TGTGCTAGCCGCATGACAGAAAACTATGGCTACACCTTC	CASRMTENYGYTF